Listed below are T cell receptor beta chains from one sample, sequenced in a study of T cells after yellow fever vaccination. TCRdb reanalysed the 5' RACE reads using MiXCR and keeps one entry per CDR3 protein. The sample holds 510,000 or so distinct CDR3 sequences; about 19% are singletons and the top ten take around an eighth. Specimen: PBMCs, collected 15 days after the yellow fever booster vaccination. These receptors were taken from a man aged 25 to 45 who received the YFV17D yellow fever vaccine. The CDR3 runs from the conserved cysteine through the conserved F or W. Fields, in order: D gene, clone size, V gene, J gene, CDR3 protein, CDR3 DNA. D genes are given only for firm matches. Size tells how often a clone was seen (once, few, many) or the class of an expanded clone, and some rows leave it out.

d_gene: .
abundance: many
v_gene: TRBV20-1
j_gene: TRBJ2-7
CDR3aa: CSARVGLVSGSHEQYF
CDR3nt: TGCAGTGCTAGAGTCGGGTTGGTTAGCGGATCCCACGAGCAGTACTTC

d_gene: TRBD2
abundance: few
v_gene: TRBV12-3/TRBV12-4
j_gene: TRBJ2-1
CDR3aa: CASTRTSEHNEQFF
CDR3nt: TGTGCCAGCACCCGGACTAGCGAACACAATGAGCAGTTCTTC

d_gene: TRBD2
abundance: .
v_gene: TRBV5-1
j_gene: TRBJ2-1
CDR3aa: CASSSNRLAGMMEQFF
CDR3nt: TGCGCCAGCAGCTCGAACCGACTAGCGGGAATGATGGAGCAGTTCTTC

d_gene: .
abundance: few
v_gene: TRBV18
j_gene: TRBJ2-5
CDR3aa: CASSPQVQEETQYF
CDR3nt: TGTGCCAGCTCACCACAGGTCCAGGAAGAGACCCAGTACTTC

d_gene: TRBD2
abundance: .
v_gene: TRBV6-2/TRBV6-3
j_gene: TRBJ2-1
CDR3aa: CASSYSAGEIGNEQFF
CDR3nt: TGTGCCAGCAGTTACTCGGCGGGGGAAATTGGGAATGAGCAGTTCTTC

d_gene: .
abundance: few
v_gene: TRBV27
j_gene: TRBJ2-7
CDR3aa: CASSFVGVNEQYF
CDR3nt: TGTGCCAGCAGTTTTGTGGGTGTTAACGAGCAGTACTTC

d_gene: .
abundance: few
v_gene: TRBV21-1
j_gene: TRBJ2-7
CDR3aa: CASSKGSQRKSSYEQYF
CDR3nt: TGTGCCAGCAGCAAAGGTAGCCAGCGGAAAAGCTCCTACGAGCAGTACTTC

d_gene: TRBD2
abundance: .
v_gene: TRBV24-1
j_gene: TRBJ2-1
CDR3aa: CATSDPTSGSVGEQFF
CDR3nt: TGTGCCACCAGTGATCCTACTAGCGGGAGTGTAGGTGAGCAGTTCTTC

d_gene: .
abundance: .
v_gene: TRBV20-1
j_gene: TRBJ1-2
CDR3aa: CSARGGIVYTF
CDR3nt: TGCAGTGCTAGAGGGGGGATAGTCTACACCTTC

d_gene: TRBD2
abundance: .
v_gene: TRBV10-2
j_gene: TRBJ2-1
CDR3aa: CASAGLAGDNEQFF
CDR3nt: TGCGCCAGCGCCGGGCTAGCGGGAGACAATGAGCAGTTCTTC

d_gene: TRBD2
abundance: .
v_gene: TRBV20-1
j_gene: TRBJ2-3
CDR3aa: CSATSGRVGTDTQYF
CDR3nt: TGCAGTGCTACTAGCGGGAGAGTTGGCACAGATACGCAGTATTTT

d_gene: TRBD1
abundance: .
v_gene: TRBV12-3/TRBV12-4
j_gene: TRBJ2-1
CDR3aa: CASSFTGVNNEQFF
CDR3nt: TGTGCCAGCAGTTTTACAGGGGTGAATAATGAGCAGTTCTTC

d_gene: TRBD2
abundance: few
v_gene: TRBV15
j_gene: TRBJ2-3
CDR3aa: CATSRVPGTSGDTDTQYF
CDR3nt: TGTGCCACCAGCAGAGTCCCCGGGACTAGCGGAGACACAGATACGCAGTATTTT

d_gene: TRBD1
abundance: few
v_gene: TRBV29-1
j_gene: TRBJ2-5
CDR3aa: CSADRDQETQYF
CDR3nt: TGCAGCGCAGACAGGGACCAAGAGACCCAGTACTTC

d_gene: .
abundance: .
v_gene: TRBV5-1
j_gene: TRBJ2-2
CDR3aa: CASSPVPGNTGELFF
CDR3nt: TGCGCCAGCAGCCCGGTCCCGGGAAACACCGGGGAGCTGTTTTTT

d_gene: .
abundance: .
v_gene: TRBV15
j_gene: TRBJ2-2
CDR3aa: CATSSGLTITTGELFF
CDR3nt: TGTGCCACCAGCAGCGGACTGACAATCACGACCGGGGAGCTGTTTTTT

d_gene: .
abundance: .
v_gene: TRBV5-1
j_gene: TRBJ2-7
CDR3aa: CASSLALQGPYEQYF
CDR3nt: TGCGCCAGCAGCTTGGCGTTGCAGGGTCCCTACGAGCAGTACTTC

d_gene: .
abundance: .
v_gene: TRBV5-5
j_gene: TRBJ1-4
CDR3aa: CASSLPSREKLFF
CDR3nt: TGTGCCAGCAGCCTGCCCTCACGGGAAAAACTGTTTTTT

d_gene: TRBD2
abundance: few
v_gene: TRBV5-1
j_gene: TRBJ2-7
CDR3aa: CASRGDSTSGRQYF
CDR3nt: TGCGCCAGCAGGGGAGACAGTACTAGCGGGAGACAGTACTTC

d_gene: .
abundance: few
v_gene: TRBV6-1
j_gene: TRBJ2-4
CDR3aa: CASSSTAAKNIQYF
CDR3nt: TGTGCCAGCAGCTCGACAGCCGCCAAAAACATTCAGTACTTC

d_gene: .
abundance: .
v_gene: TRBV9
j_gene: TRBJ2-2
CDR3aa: CASSVGGAIGTGELFF
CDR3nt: TGTGCCAGCAGCGTCGGCGGAGCAATCGGCACCGGGGAGCTGTTTTTT

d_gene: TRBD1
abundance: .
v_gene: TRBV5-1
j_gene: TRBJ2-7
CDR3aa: CASTAQGTGAYEQYF
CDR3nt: TGCGCCAGCACGGCCCAAGGGACAGGCGCGTACGAGCAGTACTTC

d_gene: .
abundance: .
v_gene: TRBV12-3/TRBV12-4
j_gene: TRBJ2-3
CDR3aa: CASSFVVGRPSTDTQYF
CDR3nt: TGTGCCAGCAGTTTTGTAGTCGGGAGACCTAGCACAGATACGCAGTATTTT

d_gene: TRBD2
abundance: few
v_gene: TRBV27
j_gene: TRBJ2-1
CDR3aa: CASSQGLAGAKQFF
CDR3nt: TGTGCCAGCAGCCAGGGACTAGCGGGAGCGAAACAGTTCTTC

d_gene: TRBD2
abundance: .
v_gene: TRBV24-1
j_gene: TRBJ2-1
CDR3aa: CATSDLRREGNNEQFF
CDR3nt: TGTGCCACCAGTGATTTACGGCGGGAGGGTAACAATGAGCAGTTCTTC

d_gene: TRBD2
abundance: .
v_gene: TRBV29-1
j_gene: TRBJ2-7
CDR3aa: CSVARLAGFYEQYF
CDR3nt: TGCAGCGTTGCGCGACTAGCGGGGTTCTACGAGCAGTACTTC

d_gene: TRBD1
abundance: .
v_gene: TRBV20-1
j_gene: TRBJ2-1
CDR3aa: CSAEGTGRKVNEQFF
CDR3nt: TGCAGTGCGGAAGGGACAGGGAGAAAGGTCAATGAGCAGTTCTTC

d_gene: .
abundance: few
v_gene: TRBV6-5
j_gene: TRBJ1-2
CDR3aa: CASSYFSGNYGYTF
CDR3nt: TGTGCCAGCAGTTACTTTTCAGGGAACTATGGCTACACCTTC

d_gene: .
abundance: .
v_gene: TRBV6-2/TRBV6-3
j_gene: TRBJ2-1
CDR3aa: CASSYPQAEQFF
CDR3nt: TGTGCCAGCAGTTATCCCCAAGCAGAGCAGTTCTTC

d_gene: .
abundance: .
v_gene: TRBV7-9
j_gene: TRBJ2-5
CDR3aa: CASSPEVKTQYF
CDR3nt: TGTGCCAGCAGCCCGGAGGTCAAGACCCAGTACTTC

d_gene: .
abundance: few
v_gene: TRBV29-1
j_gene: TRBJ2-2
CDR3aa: CSVDSDTGELFF
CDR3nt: TGCAGCGTTGACAGCGACACCGGGGAGCTGTTTTTT

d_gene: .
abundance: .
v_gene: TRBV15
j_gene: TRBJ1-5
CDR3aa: CATSRDGDTYQPQHF
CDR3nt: TGTGCCACCAGCAGAGATGGGGACACCTATCAGCCCCAGCATTTT

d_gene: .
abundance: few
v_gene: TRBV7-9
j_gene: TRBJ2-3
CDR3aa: CASSSERALRGTDTQYF
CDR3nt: TGTGCCAGCAGCTCCGAGAGGGCCCTGAGAGGGACAGATACGCAGTATTTT

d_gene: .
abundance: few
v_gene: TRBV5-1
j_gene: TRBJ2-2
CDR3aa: CASSLELTGVVGELFF
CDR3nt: TGCGCCAGCAGCTTGGAGCTAACGGGAGTTGTCGGGGAGCTGTTTTTT

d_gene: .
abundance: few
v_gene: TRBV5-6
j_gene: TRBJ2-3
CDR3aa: CASSFQQTDTQYF
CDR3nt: TGTGCCAGCAGCTTTCAGCAAACAGATACGCAGTATTTT

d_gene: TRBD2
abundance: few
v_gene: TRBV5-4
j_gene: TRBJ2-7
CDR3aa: CASSLAGAGAGYEQYF
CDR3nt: TGTGCCAGCAGCTTGGCCGGTGCGGGAGCCGGCTACGAGCAGTACTTC